Presented here are 4 T cell receptor beta chains from one specimen sequenced in a study of long-term antiretroviral therapy in people with HIV. The assay used was immunoSEQ (version v3.0), run at survey level. The protocol was immunoSEQ multiplex PCR, while the TCRdb copy is restricted to in-frame clones and leaves out a portion. The sample has about 17,000 clones; approximately 95% are singletons. The sample here was unsorted PBMCs, taken less than 11 years after starting antiretroviral therapy. Receptors originate from a man between 25 and 39 years old with HIV.

The genes are TRBV25-1 and TRBJ2-5, with D possibly matching TRBD1 (5 bases). The germline V gene has CDR1 MGHDK and CDR2 SYGVNS. The CDR3 loop spans 15 amino acids. V was shortened by 4 bases and J by 2 bases, with 14 bases between the two germline ends. The DNA of the CDR3 is TGTGCCAGCAGTGCTACCGACAGAGCTCAAGAGACCCAGTACTTC. Its protein is CASSATDRAQETQYF.

V and J are TRBV7-9 and TRBJ1-4; D is undetermined. Germline V gene data show CDR1 as SEHNR and CDR2 as FQNEAQ (reference sequence). The ends were cut back, 5 bases at V and 5 bases at J, with 3 bases in the middle. This CDR3 comprises 11 residues. The CDR3 sequence: CASSPNEKLFF. The CDR3 nucleotides read TGTGCCAGCAGCCCCAATGAAAAACTGTTTTTT.

V is TRBV10-3 and J is TRBJ2-7, with D maybe TRBD2 (7 bases). This CDR3 region has 16 residues. V was cut by 0 bases and J by 0 bases, with 12 bases left in between. Germline V gives CDR1 ENHRY, CDR2 SYGVKD. CDR3 bases: TGTGCCATCAGTGAGTCGGGGGGGCGACGCTCCTACGAGCAGTACTTC. It encodes CAISESGGRRSYEQYF.

This chain connects TRBV7-8 to TRBJ1-5; D unresolved. The V and J ends lost 5 bases and 11 bases respectively, with 16 bases between them. CDR1 and CDR2 (germline): SGHVS, FQNEAQ. The CDR3 has 13 amino acids. DNA of the CDR3: TGTGCCAGCAGCAAAACAGTAAACGGGGCCCAGCATTTT. Its protein is CASSKTVNGAQHF.